The present TCR beta chain was sequenced within a study of cytomegalovirus exposure and HLA in healthy donors. CDR3 length: 17 residues. From germline, CDR1 is SGHVS and CDR2 FNYEAQ. The V gene lost 0 bases and the J gene lost 0 bases, with 9 bases spanning the gap. TCRdb keeps only in-frame clones here, not all; method: immunoSEQ multiplex PCR. The table shows roughly 100,000 clones, with about 94% occurring only once. This clone came up once. The rearrangement links TRBV7-6 to TRBJ2-6; D gene ambiguous. Sequencing was done on a sample of PBMCs. The source of this sequence is a woman younger than 30 in good health and CMV-seronegative. In DNA, the CDR3 is TGTGCCAGCAGCTTAGCGGCTCTGGTCTCTGGGGCCAACGTCCTGACTTTC. Translated: CASSLAALVSGANVLTF.